This T cell receptor beta chain was profiled in a study of CD8 T cells in ankylosing spondylitis. TCRdb called the 5' RACE reads again in MiXCR, with one record for every CDR3 protein. The sample records over 200,000 distinct CDR3 sequences, about 10% being singletons. CDR1 is DFQATT and CDR2 is SNEGSKA in the germline V gene (reference sequence). This CDR3 has 16 amino acids. V lost 2 bases to trimming and J lost 1 base, with 15 bases between them. V usage is TRBV20-1 and J usage is TRBJ1-5; no clear D. Source material: blood, either unsorted or a sorted T cell fraction (not recorded which). The TCR originated in a male donor with ankylosing spondylitis or in good health (not recorded which). CDR3 nucleotide sequence: TGCAGTGCTAGAAGATTGACGGGTCAGAGCAATCAGCCCCAGCATTTT. Amino acids: CSARRLTGQSNQPQHF.